This T cell receptor (beta chain) emerged from a study of T cell responses to AZD1222 COVID-19 vaccine. This table comes from immunoSEQ multiplex PCR, and its TCRdb copy is limited to in-frame clones, with some not included. The table has more than 150,000 clones, around 90% seen once. Sequencing used peripheral blood, obtained 28 days after the second AZD1222 dose. The sequence derives from an adult who received the AZD1222 COVID-19 vaccine.

The CDR3 region has the DNA TGTGCCACCAGTGATTTATGGACAGGGGAAGGCTACACCTTC. Translated, it gives CATSDLWTGEGYTF. V is TRBV24-1 and J is TRBJ1-2; 9 nucleotides agree with TRBD1. Germline CDR1 and CDR2: KGHDR and SFDVKD. V trimming: 1 base; J trimming: 8 bases; junction bases outside the gene matches: 4. The CDR3 is made up of 14 amino acids.